This TCR beta chain was captured in a study of radiotherapy plus CTLA-4 blockade in lung cancer. Overall study: There were objective responses in 15% to 20% of patients, and around 31% had disease control.

TCRdb's copy holds only in-frame clones and misses some; the assay was immunoSEQ multiplex PCR. The table shows tens of thousands of clones, with 75% occurring only once. With V trimmed by 3 bases and J by 4 bases, 8 bases remained unmatched. Germline CDR1 reads LNHDA; CDR2 reads SQIVND (reference sequence). The CDR3 has 15 residues. The specimen was peripheral blood, collected from a patient treated with radiotherapy plus ipilimumab. The sequence was obtained from a human donor with non-small cell lung cancer who had stable disease on radiotherapy plus ipilimumab. This sequence joins TRBV19 and TRBJ1-1; 7 bases map to TRBD1. In nucleotides, the CDR3 is TGTGCCAGTAGTATCGGGGGGGCAGGGGGCACTGAAGCTTTCTTT. Amino acid sequence: CASSIGGAGGTEAFF.